One TCR beta chain is described in this entry. Trimming took off 6 bases at V and 4 bases at J, with 14 bases between the two ends. The CDR3 contains 14 residues. Germline assignment: CDR1 KGHDR and CDR2 SFDVKD. This record belongs to a study of blood T cell repertoires in COVID-19. Study-level information: The United States, Italy and Spain supplied acute and convalescent COVID-19 samples. PBMCs, B-cell-depleted T cells, or T cells were the source of the cDNA or gDNA that made up the material.

In the original processing: Cell counts per sample came from amplifying reference gene primers. Libraries were prepared by immunoSEQ multiplex PCR; TCRdb keeps only in-frame clonotypes and omits some of them. V and J calls and clone size are as listed in that table; D and trimming were resolved from the DNA. The data hold around 180,000 clones, with approximately 80% observed a single time. This clonotype originated in a human donor in a cohort sampled during active COVID-19. Sequencing input: peripheral blood. The J gene is TRBJ1-2, the V gene TRBV24-1; D may be TRBD1 (6 bases). Here the CDR3 DNA reads TGTGCCACCAGTCCCGACAAGGGGGTCTATGGCTACACCTTC. Protein product: CATSPDKGVYGYTF.